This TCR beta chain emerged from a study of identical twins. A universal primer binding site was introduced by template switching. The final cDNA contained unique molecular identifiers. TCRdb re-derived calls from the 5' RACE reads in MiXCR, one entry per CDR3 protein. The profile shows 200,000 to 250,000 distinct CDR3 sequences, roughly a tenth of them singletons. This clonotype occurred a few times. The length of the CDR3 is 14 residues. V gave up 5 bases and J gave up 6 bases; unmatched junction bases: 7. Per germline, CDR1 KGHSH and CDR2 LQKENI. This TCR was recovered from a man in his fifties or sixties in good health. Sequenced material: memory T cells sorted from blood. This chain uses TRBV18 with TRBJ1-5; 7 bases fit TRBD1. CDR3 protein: CASSGDSQGQPQHF. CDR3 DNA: TGTGCCAGCTCAGGGGACAGTCAAGGTCAGCCCCAGCATTTT.